Below are 3 T cell receptor beta chains sequenced from a single sample in a study of T cell responses to AZD1222 COVID-19 vaccine. Assay used: immunoSEQ multiplex PCR; TCRdb lists only in-frame clones, some missing. The sample holds 65,000 to 85,000 clones, over 70% seen once. The sequencing used peripheral blood, collected 28 days after the second AZD1222 dose. The receptor set was obtained from an adult who received the AZD1222 COVID-19 vaccine.

This rearrangement joins TRBV5-1 to TRBJ1-1; possible D gene TRBD1, 6 bases. The germline V and J ends were trimmed by 0 bases and 3 bases, with 15 bases remaining between them. There are 16 residues in the CDR3. Germline values: CDR1 SGHRS, CDR2 YFSETQ. CDR3 loop: CASSLERGVFDTEAFF. The CDR3 nucleotides are TGCGCCAGCAGCTTGGAGAGGGGGGTTTTCGACACTGAAGCTTTCTTT.

This clone was found once. V is TRBV3-1 (or the pseudogene TRBV3-2) and J is TRBJ1-1; no clear D gene. The CDR3 spans 16 residues. From germline, CDR1 is LGHDT and CDR2 YNNKEL (reference sequence). Trimming shortened V by 0 bases and J by 4 bases, and 15 bases separated the two germline ends. The DNA for the CDR3 is TGTGCCAGCAGCCAAGATGGTGGCGGGGAGTTCACTGAAGCTTTCTTT. It specifies CASSQDGGGEFTEAFF.

This sequence joins TRBV27 and TRBJ2-3; tentatively, D is TRBD2 (6 bases). Germline V gene data show CDR1 as MNHEY and CDR2 as SMNVEV (reference sequence). Between the trimmed V and J ends, which lost 5 bases and 6 bases, there was a span of 24 bases. The CDR3 consists of 17 residues. CDR3 DNA sequence: TGTGCCAGCAGTCCCCGGAGGGCGCTCAGGTCGGTGGATACGCAGTATTTT. It encodes CASSPRRALRSVDTQYF.